This T cell receptor (beta chain) appears in the sequencing data of a study of cytomegalovirus exposure and HLA in healthy donors. The CDR3 has 14 amino acids. The germline CDR1 and CDR2 sequences are SGHDN and FVKESK. About this clone: The antigen is undetermined. At one end the junction does not follow the germline gene, possibly because of a read error.

PCR involved 60 Vbeta and 13 Jbeta primers. Method: immunoSEQ multiplex PCR; TCRdb's copy keeps in-frame clones and lacks some. The repertoire holds about 180,000 clones, with over 75% as singletons. Study outcomes and limitations: What a later analysis reportedly showed was that an Asian-associated ancestry cluster had fewer N-insertions than the approximately 700-donor mean. Per a prior analysis, the majority of TCR beta V segments were productive roughly 90% or roughly 30% of the time.

Though probably carrying unrecorded immune exposures, donors were nominally healthy at sampling. V usage is TRBV14 and J usage is TRBJ1-2, with 7 bases lining up with TRBD1. The sample consisted of PBMCs. The receptor was derived from a man in his 60s in good health and CMV-seronegative. CDR3 sequence reads: CASSQGQGVYGYPF. The CDR3 DNA reads as TGTGCCAGCAGCCAAGGACAGGGTGTCTATGGCTACCCCTTC.